Detailed here is one T cell receptor (beta chain). These data are taken from a study of blood T cells in healthy people across ages. Using a J-beta primer mix together with a sample-barcoded 5' primer, a second PCR was run for roughly 7 to 12 cycles. TCRdb fed the 5' RACE reads into MiXCR, producing one record per CDR3 protein. The table includes hundreds of thousands of distinct CDR3 sequences, about three fifths detected once. The sample was blood. This TCR derives from a man under 40 in good health.

This chain's CDR3 is CASSQRQVNSPLHF. CDR3 nucleotide sequence: TGTGCCAGCAGCCAGAGACAGGTCAATTCACCCCTCCACTTT. The chain combines TRBV3-1 with TRBJ1-6; D may be TRBD1 (6 bases). V lost 3 bases to trimming and J lost 7 bases, with 10 bases between them. Germline assignment: CDR1 LGHDT and CDR2 YNNKEL (reference sequence). This CDR3 has 14 residues.